This TCR beta chain was documented in a study of OX40 agonist ivuxolimab in advanced cancers. The study, taken as a whole, reports: Dosing at 0.1 to 3.0 mg/kg was accompanied by clonal expansion of CD4+ and CD8+ blood T cells by week 6.

Comment on this clone: Antigen unknown.

Assay used: immunoSEQ multiplex PCR; TCRdb lists only in-frame clones, some missing. The sample lists 37,000 or so clones; around four fifths were seen once. Per the germline V gene, CDR1 is SGHDT and CDR2 is YYEEEE. This CDR3 has 15 amino acids. V shed 3 bases, J shed 3 bases, and the junction held 4 bases outside the gene matches. The origin of this receptor is an adult with an advanced solid tumor such as melanoma, head and neck, liver or kidney cancer. The genes are TRBV5-6 and TRBJ1-4; the match to TRBD1 covers 8 bases. The sequences come from CD4+ or CD8+ T cells sorted from blood, collected in a trial of the OX40 agonist ivuxolimab. CDR3 sequence (DNA): TGTGCCAGCAGCTGGGGACAGGATTCTAATGAAAAACTGTTTTTT. Its protein product is CASSWGQDSNEKLFF.